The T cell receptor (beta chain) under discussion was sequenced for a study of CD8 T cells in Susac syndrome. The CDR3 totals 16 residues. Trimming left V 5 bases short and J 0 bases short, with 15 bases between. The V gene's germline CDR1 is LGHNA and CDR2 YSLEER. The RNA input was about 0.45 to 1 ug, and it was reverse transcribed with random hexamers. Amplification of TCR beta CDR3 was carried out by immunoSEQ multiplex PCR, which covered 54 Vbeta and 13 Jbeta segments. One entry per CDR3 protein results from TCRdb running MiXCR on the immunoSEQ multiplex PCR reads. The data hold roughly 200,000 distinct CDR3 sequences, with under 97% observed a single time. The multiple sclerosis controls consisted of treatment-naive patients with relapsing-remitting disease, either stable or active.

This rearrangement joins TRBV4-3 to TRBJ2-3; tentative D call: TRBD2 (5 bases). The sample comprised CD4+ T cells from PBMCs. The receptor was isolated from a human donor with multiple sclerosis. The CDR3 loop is CASSMTSGTSTDTQYF. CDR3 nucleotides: TGCGCCAGCAGCATGACCAGCGGAACTAGCACAGATACGCAGTATTTT.